This passage covers 5 T cell receptor beta chains from one sample sequenced in a study of blood T cells in healthy people across ages. Primed by a sample-barcoded 5' primer and a J-beta primer mix, a second PCR proceeded for about 7 to 11 cycles. TCRdb analysed the 5' RACE reads with MiXCR anew, one entry per CDR3 protein. The sample shows hundreds of thousands of distinct CDR3 sequences, 55% to 70% of them seen only once. Sequenced sample: blood. The receptor source for this set is a man under 40 in good health.

The chain carries TRBV21-1 and TRBJ2-4; the listed D gene, TRBD1, was not tested against the DNA. The J call could be wrong; TRBJ2-7 is a better fit for the DNA end. TRBV21-1 is given as a pseudogene. The CDR3 consists of 18 residues. The CDR3: CASSKDEVQPNPLYEQYF. CDR3 coding DNA: TGTGCCAGCAGCAAAGACGAGGTACAGCCGAATCCCCTCTACGAGCAGTACTTC.

This clonotype was seen more than once but under ten times. The chain has TRBV7-9 and TRBJ2-5, with TRBD1 as a possible D gene (5 bases). CDR3 size: 14 residues. Germline CDR1 reads SEHNR; CDR2 reads FQNEAQ (reference sequence). Trimming took off 1 base at V and 5 bases at J, with 11 bases between the two ends. In DNA form, the CDR3 reads TGTGCCAGCAGCTTAGGTTTCCCAGGGGAGACCCAGTACTTC. It encodes CASSLGFPGETQYF.

The CDR3 DNA is TGTGCCACCAGCAGAGTCTTATCAGGAGAAAACATTCAGTACTTC. Translated, it gives CATSRVLSGENIQYF. This chain connects TRBV15 to TRBJ2-4; no clear D. Between the trimmed V and J ends, which lost 1 base and 5 bases, there was a span of 12 bases. This CDR3 region has 15 residues. Germline values: CDR1 LNHNV, CDR2 YYDKDF (reference sequence).

CDR3 region: CATLSGTRTREAFF. In DNA, the CDR3 is TGTGCCACCCTCTCCGGGACAAGGACCCGTGAAGCTTTCTTT. The chain combines TRBV27 with TRBJ1-1; possibly TRBD1 for D (6 bases). Trimming cost V 10 bases and J 7 bases, with 22 bases left between them. The germline V gene encodes CDR1 MNHEY and CDR2 SMNVEV (reference sequence). The CDR3 extends over 14 amino acids.

The chain recombines TRBV28 with TRBJ2-7, with TRBD1 matching 10 bases. The CDR3 is made up of 14 amino acids. The J segment lost 4 bases and the V segment lost 3 bases, leaving 3 bases of the junction unmatched. Germline V lookup: CDR1 MDHEN, CDR2 SYDVKM. The CDR3 bases are TGTGCCAGCAGTTTTGCGGGACAGGGGTACGAGCAGTACTTC. It codes for CASSFAGQGYEQYF.